The clone carrying this TCR beta chain was seen more than once but under ten times. The antigen is undetermined. Sequencing targeted expressed TCRB transcripts, as all isolated RNA had been reverse transcribed. Produced via immunoSEQ multiplex PCR; TCRdb's table is partial and in-frame only. In the table there are 600,000 or so clones, 12% of which are singletons. The record originates from a study of beta chain features in type 1 diabetes. Findings and limits, study-wide: For Type 1 diabetes patients, all four CD4+ subsets carried TCRB CDR3s that were moderately but significantly shorter.

V shed 5 bases and J shed 2 bases, with 13 bases lying between them. The CDR3 runs to 14 residues. Germline CDR1 is SGHTA and CDR2 is FQGNSA. Every participating donor gave one draw, a heparinised blood sample averaging around 0.11 L. The sequencing sample was made of naive CD4+ T cells from blood. J is TRBJ2-7 and V is TRBV7-2, with a tentative D call TRBD1 (6 bases). The receptor was derived from a man aged 25 to 40 with type 1 diabetes. This CDR3 is CASSPSRDTYEQYF. As DNA, the CDR3 is TGTGCCAGCAGCCCCAGCAGGGACACCTACGAGCAGTACTTC. Using reference TRBV7-2 and TRBJ2-7 for the parts outside the CDR3, the full variable domain is GAGVSQSPSNKVTEKGKDVELRCDPISGHTALYWYRQSLGQGLEFLIYFQGNSAPDKSGLPSDRFSAERTGGSVSTLTIQRTQQEDSAVYLCASSPSRDTYEQYFGPGTRLTVT.